This T cell receptor beta chain was sequenced for a study of blood T cell repertoires in COVID-19. This clone has just one count. As handled by the study authors: Estimated nucleated cell counts came from reference gene primer amplification. Sequencing was performed with immunoSEQ multiplex PCR; in TCRdb, only in-frame clones are kept and a portion is missing. V and J calls plus clone size are reproduced from that table; the DNA served to infer D and trimming. Of about 140,000 clones in the sample, more than 75% were seen once. The CDR3 has 14 amino acids. The V gene lost 4 bases and the J gene lost 4 bases, with 10 bases spanning the gap. Germline V gene lookup returns CDR1 LGHDT and CDR2 YNNKEL (reference sequence).

The sequence was obtained from a woman older than 75 with acute or convalescent COVID-19. The source material was peripheral blood. The V call is TRBV3-1 (or the pseudogene TRBV3-2), the J call TRBJ1-4; D call uncertain. This chain's CDR3 is CASSLGAYNEKLFF. CDR3 nucleotides: TGTGCCAGCAGCCTCGGAGCTTATAATGAAAAACTGTTTTTT.